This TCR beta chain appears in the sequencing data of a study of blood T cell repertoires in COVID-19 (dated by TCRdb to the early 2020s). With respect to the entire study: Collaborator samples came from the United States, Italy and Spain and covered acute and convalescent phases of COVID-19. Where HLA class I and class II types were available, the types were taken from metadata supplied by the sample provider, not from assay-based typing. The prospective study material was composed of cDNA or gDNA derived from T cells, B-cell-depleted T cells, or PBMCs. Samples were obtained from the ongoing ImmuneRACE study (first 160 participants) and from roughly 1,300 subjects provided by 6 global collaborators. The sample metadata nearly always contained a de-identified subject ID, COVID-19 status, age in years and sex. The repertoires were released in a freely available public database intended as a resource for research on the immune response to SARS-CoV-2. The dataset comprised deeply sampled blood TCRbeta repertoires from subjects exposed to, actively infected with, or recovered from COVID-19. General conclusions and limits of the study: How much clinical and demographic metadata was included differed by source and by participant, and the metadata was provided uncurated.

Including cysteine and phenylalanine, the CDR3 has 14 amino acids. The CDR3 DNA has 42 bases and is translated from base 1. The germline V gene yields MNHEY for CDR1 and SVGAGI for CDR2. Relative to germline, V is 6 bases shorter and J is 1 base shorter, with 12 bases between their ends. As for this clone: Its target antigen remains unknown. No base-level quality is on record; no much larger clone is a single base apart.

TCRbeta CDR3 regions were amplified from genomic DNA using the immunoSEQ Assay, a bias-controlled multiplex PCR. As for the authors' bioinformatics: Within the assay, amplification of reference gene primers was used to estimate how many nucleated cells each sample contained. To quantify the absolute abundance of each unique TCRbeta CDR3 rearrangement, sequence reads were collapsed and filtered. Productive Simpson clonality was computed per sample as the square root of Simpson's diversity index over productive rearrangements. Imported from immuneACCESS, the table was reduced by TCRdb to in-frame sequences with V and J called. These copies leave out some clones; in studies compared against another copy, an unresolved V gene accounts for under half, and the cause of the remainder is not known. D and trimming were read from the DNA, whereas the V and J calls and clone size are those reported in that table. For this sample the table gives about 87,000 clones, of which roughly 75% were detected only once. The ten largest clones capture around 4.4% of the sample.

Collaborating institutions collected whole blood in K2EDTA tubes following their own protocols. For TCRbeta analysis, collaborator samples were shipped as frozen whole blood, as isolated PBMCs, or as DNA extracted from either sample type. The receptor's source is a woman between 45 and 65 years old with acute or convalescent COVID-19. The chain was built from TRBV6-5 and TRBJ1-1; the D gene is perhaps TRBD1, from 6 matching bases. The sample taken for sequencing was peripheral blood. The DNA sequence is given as TGTGCCAGCAGCCCAGGGGTGCCGAACACTGAAGCTTTCTTT. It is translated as CASSPGVPNTEAFF.